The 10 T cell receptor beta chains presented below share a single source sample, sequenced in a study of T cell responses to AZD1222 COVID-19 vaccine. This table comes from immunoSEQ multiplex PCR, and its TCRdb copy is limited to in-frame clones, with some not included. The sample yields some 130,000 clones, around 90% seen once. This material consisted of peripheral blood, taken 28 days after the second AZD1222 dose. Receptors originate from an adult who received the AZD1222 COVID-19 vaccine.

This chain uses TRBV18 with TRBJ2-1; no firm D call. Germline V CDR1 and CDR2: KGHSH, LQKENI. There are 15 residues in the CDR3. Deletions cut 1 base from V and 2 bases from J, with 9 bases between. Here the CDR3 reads CASSPRVTAYNEQFF. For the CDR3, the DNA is TGTGCCAGCTCACCACGGGTTACCGCCTACAATGAGCAGTTCTTC.

The CDR3 region is CASSKSGFNTEAFF. The CDR3 coding sequence is TGTGCCAGTAGTAAAAGCGGCTTTAACACTGAAGCTTTCTTT. The chain couples TRBV19 to TRBJ1-1, with D hard to call. Germline loops: CDR1 LNHDA, CDR2 SQIVND (reference sequence). CDR3 length: 14 amino acids. Trimming took 4 bases from V and 2 from J, leaving 11 bases between them.

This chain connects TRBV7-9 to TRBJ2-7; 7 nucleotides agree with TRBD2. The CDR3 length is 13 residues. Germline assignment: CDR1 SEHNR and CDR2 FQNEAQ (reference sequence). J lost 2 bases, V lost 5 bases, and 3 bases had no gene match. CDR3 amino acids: CASSAGTTYEQYF. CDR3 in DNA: TGTGCCAGCAGCGCGGGGACTACCTACGAGCAGTACTTC.

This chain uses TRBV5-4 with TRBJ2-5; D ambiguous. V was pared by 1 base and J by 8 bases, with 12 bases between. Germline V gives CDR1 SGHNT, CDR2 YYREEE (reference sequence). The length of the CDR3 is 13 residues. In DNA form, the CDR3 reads TGTGCCAGCAGCTTGTTGTTTGACGAAACCCAGTACTTC. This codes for CASSLLFDETQYF.

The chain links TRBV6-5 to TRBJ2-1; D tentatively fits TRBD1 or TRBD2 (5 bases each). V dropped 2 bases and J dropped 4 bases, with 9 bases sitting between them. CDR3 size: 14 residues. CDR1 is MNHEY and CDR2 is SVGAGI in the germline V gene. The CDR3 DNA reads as TGTGCCAGCAGTTACCCGGGACGGTACAATGAGCAGTTCTTC. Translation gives CASSYPGRYNEQFF.

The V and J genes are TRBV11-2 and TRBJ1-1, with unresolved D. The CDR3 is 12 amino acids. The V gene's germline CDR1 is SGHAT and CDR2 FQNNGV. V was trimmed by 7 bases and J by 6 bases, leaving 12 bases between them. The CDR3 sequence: CASNRRDSEAFF. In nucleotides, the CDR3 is TGTGCCAGCAACCGAAGGGATTCTGAAGCTTTCTTT.

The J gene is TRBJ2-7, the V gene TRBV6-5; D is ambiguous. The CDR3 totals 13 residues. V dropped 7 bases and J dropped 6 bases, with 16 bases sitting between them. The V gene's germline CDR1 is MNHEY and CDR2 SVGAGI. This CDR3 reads CASTAAAGGEQYF. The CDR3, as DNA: TGTGCCAGCACGGCTGCCGCCGGCGGCGAGCAGTACTTC.

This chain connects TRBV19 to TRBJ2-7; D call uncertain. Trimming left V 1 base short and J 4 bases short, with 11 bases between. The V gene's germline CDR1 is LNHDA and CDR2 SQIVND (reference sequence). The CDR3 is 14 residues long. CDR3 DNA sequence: TGTGCCAGTAGTATAGCTATGCCTGGTTACGAGCAGTACTTC. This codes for CASSIAMPGYEQYF.

CDR3 nucleotide sequence: TGCGCCAGCAGCCAAGCACCGGGACTAGCGGACTCCTACGAGCAGTACTTC. Amino acid sequence: CASSQAPGLADSYEQYF. The rearrangement links TRBV4-1 to TRBJ2-7; 11 bases fit TRBD2. V lost 1 base and J lost 0; bases outside the gene matches: 5. The CDR3 loop spans 17 amino acids. Per germline, CDR1 MGHRA and CDR2 YSYEKL.

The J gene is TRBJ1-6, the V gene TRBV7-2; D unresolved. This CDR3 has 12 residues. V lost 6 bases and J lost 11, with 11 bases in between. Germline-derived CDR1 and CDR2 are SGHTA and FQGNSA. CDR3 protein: CASRDYSPPLHF. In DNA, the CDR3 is TGTGCCAGCAGGGACTATTCGCCACCCCTCCACTTT.